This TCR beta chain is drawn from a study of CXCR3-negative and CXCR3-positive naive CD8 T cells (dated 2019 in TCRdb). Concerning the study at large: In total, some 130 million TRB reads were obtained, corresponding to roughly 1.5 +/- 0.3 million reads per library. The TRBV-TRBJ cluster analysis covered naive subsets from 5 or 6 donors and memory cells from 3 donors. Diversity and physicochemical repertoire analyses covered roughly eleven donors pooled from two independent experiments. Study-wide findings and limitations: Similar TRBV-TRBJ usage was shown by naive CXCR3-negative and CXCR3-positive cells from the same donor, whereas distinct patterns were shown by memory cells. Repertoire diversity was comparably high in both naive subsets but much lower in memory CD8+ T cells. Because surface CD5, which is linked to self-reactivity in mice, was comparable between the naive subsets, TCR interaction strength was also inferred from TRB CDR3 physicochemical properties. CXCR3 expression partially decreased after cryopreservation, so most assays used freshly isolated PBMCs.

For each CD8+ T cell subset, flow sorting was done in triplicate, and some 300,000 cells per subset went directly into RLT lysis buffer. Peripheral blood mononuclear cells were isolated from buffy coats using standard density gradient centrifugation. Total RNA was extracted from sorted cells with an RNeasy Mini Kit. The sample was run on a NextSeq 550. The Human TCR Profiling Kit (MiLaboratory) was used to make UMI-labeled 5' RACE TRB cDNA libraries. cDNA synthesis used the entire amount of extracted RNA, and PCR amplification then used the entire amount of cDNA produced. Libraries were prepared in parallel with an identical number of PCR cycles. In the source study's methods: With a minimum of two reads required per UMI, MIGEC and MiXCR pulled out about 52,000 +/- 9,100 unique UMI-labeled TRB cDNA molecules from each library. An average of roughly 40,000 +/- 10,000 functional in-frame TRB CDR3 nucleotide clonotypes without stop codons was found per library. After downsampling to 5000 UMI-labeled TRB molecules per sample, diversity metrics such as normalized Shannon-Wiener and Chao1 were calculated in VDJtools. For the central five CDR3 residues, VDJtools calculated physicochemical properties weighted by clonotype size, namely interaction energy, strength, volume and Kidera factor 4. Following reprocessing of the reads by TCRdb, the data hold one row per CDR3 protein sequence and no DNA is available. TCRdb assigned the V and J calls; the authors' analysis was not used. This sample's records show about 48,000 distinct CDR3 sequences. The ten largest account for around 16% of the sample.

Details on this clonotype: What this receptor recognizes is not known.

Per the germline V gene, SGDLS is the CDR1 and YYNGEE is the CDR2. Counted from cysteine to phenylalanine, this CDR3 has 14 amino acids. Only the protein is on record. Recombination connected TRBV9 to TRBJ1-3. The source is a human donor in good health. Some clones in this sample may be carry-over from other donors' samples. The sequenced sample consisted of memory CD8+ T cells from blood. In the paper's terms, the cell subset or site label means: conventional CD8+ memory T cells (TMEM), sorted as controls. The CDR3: CASSPGLPGNTIYF.